A single sample gave rise to the 13 T cell receptor beta chains below, sequenced in a study of shared clonotypes between healthy human individuals. The table came from immunoSEQ multiplex PCR; TCRdb's copy has only in-frame clones and leaves some out. The data contain about 510,000 clones, nearly 80% of them singletons. Input material: PBMCs. These receptors were taken from a woman aged 40 to 50 in good health. Some clones in this sample may be carry-over from other donors' samples.

The CDR3 DNA sequence: TGTGCCAGCAGTGAAGGGAGGGGCAATGAGCAGTTCTTC. It encodes CASSEGRGNEQFF. V and J are TRBV2 and TRBJ2-1, with D possibly matching TRBD2 (6 bases). The CDR3 runs to 13 residues. Trimming shortened V by 1 base and J by 6 bases, and 7 bases separated the two germline ends. Per the germline V gene, CDR1 is SNHLY and CDR2 is FYNNEI.

CDR3 nucleotide sequence: TGTGCCAGCAGTTCGGGACAGGGGGGAACCTACGAGCAGTACTTC. Translating gives CASSSGQGGTYEQYF. The gene calls are TRBV27 and TRBJ2-7, with 11 bases lining up with TRBD1. The ends lost 4 bases at V and 2 bases at J; junction bases unmatched: 4. The V gene's germline CDR1 is MNHEY and CDR2 SMNVEV (reference sequence). CDR3 length: 15 amino acids.

The J gene is TRBJ2-7, the V gene TRBV6-1; D is ambiguous. CDR1 and CDR2 (germline): MNHNS, SASEGT. CDR3 length: 13 residues. Deletions cut 2 bases from V and 2 bases from J, with 7 bases between. CDR3 nucleotide sequence: TGTGCCAGCAGTGAATGGCAGACCTACGAGCAGTACTTC. Translated: CASSEWQTYEQYF.

V usage is TRBV28 and J usage is TRBJ2-7, with D perhaps assigned TRBD1 or TRBD2 (5 bases each). CDR3 length: 14 amino acids. The V gene lost 3 bases and the J gene lost 1 base, with 10 bases spanning the gap. Germline V gene lookup returns CDR1 MDHEN and CDR2 SYDVKM. DNA for the CDR3: TGTGCCAGCAGTTTTTGGGACGGATCCTACGAGCAGTACTTC. This translates into CASSFWDGSYEQYF.

Details on this clone: At one end, the junction sequence differs from germline, possibly due to a read error. CDR3 coding DNA: TGTGCCAGCAGTGGGGCGGGGACGGGGGCCTTTTCCTACGATGAGCAGTTCTTC. Amino acid sequence: CASSGAGTGAFSYDEQFF. The V gene is TRBV2, the J gene TRBJ2-1; D possibly matches TRBD1 or TRBD2 (6 bases each). The CDR3 is 18 amino acids. The germline V gene has CDR1 SNHLY and CDR2 FYNNEI.

This sequence joins TRBV10-3 and TRBJ1-4; D perhaps matches TRBD1 (5 bases). This CDR3 contains 13 residues. Germline V CDR1 and CDR2: ENHRY, SYGVKD. Trimming took off 2 bases at V and 7 bases at J, with 8 bases between the two ends. The CDR3 protein is CAISEAGTEKLFF. CDR3 DNA sequence: TGTGCCATCAGTGAGGCAGGGACTGAAAAACTGTTTTTT.

The chain combines TRBV4-2 with TRBJ1-5; D unclear. CDR1 LGHNA and CDR2 YNFKEQ come from the germline V gene. The V gene lost 4 bases and the J gene lost 0 bases, with 7 bases spanning the gap. This CDR3 comprises 14 residues. CDR3 sequence: CASSRTASNQPQHF. CDR3 DNA: TGTGCCAGCAGCCGGACCGCTAGCAATCAGCCCCAGCATTTT.

By proportion, this clone is medium-sized (0.01 to 0.1%). The chain combines TRBV16 with TRBJ1-2; no clear D gene. Germline assignment: CDR1 KGHSY and CDR2 FQNENV. V lost 2 bases, J lost 4 bases, and 14 bases lay in between. CDR3 size: 15 residues. The CDR3 DNA reads as TGTGCCAGCAGCCAACAACCTGGAGAATCCTATGGCTACACCTTC. Translation: CASSQQPGESYGYTF.

This clone was detected ten times or more. The gene calls are TRBV19 and TRBJ1-2; TRBD1 matches at 8 bases. Germline assignment: CDR1 LNHDA and CDR2 SQIVND (reference sequence). The CDR3 sequence is 12 residues long. With V trimmed by 4 bases and J by 6 bases, 1 base remained unmatched. As DNA, the CDR3 is TGTGCCAGTAGTAGACAGGGGAATGGCTACACCTTC. This sequence encodes CASSRQGNGYTF. The full variable domain, in which reference TRBV19 and TRBJ1-2 provide the parts outside the CDR3, is DGGITQSPKYLFRKEGQNVTLSCEQNLNHDAMYWYRQDPGQGLRLIYYSQIVNDFQKGDIAEGYSVSREKKESFPLTVTSAQKNPTAFYLCASSRQGNGYTFGSGTRLTVV.

The rearrangement joins TRBV21-1 to TRBJ1-2; the tabulated D call, TRBD1, remains unverified against the DNA. TRBV21-1 is shown as a pseudogene. This CDR3 spans 18 amino acids. The CDR3, as DNA: TGTGCCAGCAGCATGTCGGACAGCGATCTTGCGCTGAACTATGGCTACACCTTC. Its protein is CASSMSDSDLALNYGYTF.

The J gene is TRBJ2-5, the V gene TRBV4-2, with 7 bases aligning to TRBD2. Trimming took 0 bases from V and 6 from J; bases not matched to a gene: 10. Per germline, CDR1 LGHNA and CDR2 YNFKEQ. This CDR3 is built from 16 residues. DNA of the CDR3: TGTGCCAGCAGCCAAGAAGCTAGCGGTAAAGGGAAGACCCAGTACTTC. Residues: CASSQEASGKGKTQYF.

The chain uses TRBV11-2 and TRBJ2-3, with a tentative D call TRBD1 (5 bases). The CDR3 runs 13 residues. The germline V gene has CDR1 SGHAT and CDR2 FQNNGV. V was trimmed by 9 bases and J by 1 base, leaving 11 bases between them. Written as DNA, the CDR3 is TGTGCCAGTCAGGGCGGCGGCACAGATACGCAGTATTTT. Translating gives CASQGGGTDTQYF. Based on the CDR3 plus reference TRBV11-2 and TRBJ2-3, the full variable domain is EAGVAQSPRYKIIEKRQSVAFWCNPISGHATLYWYQQILGQGPKLLIQFQNNGVVDDSQLPKDRFSAERLKGVDSTLKIQPAKLEDSAVYLCASQGGGTDTQYFGPGTRLTVL.

The count of this clone is one. CDR3 nucleotide sequence: TGTGCCAGCAGCTTAAGAGGTAGAACGTCGCAGTATTTT. This translates into CASSLRGRTSQYF. The chain combines TRBV13 with TRBJ2-3; D is ambiguous. CDR3 length: 13 amino acids. V lost 2 bases to trimming and J lost 10 bases, with 13 bases between them. Germline CDR1 PRHDT, CDR2 FYEKMQ (reference sequence).